This TCR beta chain was recovered during a study of blood T cell repertoires in COVID-19 (TCRdb year 2020). Background on the whole study: The collaborator samples originated in the United States, Italy and Spain and spanned the acute and convalescent phases of COVID-19. The material from the prospective study consisted of cDNA or gDNA derived from T cells, B-cell-depleted T cells, or PBMCs. The dataset comprised deeply sampled blood TCRbeta repertoires from subjects exposed to, actively infected with, or recovered from COVID-19. A freely available public database, intended as a resource for researchers studying the immune response to SARS-CoV-2, is where the repertoires were released. Samples came from the ongoing ImmuneRACE study (first 160 participants) plus 1,254 subjects from 6 global collaborators. Nearly every sample came with metadata listing a de-identified subject ID, COVID-19 status, age in years and sex. HLA class I and class II types, where available, came from metadata supplied by the sample provider rather than from assay-based typing. What the study reported, not specific to this receptor: How much clinical and demographic metadata was included differed by source and by participant, and the metadata was provided uncurated.

TCRbeta CDR3 regions were amplified from genomic DNA using the immunoSEQ Assay, a bias-controlled multiplex PCR. As for the original processing: The number of nucleated cells in each sample was estimated from the amplification of reference gene primers within the assay. To quantify the absolute abundance of each unique TCRbeta CDR3 rearrangement, sequence reads were collapsed and filtered. Productive Simpson clonality was computed per sample as the square root of Simpson's diversity index over productive rearrangements. The source is immuneACCESS, and TCRdb retained only in-frame sequences with V and J called. Part of the clones is not carried over; for the studies checked, unresolved V genes explain less than half of this, and the remainder is unexplained. V, J and clone size were drawn from that table, and D and trimming were deduced from the DNA. The sample table shows roughly 220,000 clones, and roughly 83% are seen once. The ten largest make up approximately 1.2% of the sample.

Taken from the germline V gene (reference sequence), the CDR1 and CDR2 loops are LNHDA and SQIVND. The CDR3 goes from the cysteine to the phenylalanine over 17 residues. Left in the record is the CDR3 DNA by itself, 51 bases read in frame from the first base. The junction shows trimming of 4 bases on V and 7 bases on J, and the gene matches do not reach 18 bases of it. As for this clone: This clone's antigen is unknown. Per-base qualities were not stored, and no clone one base away is much larger.

Participants in the prospective study were enrolled through a virtual design, were aged roughly 18 to 90 years, and lived in 24 United States geographic areas. In the prospective study, cohorts were assigned on the basis of participant-reported clinical history obtained from a screening survey and a study questionnaire. In the prospective study, whole blood, serum and a nasopharyngeal or oropharyngeal swab were collected from each participant by mobile phlebotomists. Prospective study participants could optionally give additional blood draws and questionnaires over an approximately two-month period. Prospective study blood samples were shipped either frozen or at room temperature before DNA extraction.

The source of this sequence is a woman aged 40-49 years with acute COVID-19. Sequenced sample: PBMCs or T cells enriched from blood (not recorded which). The rearranged segments are TRBV19 and TRBJ1-2; TRBD1 fits 7 bases in the junction. In nucleotide form, the sequence is TGTGCCAGTAGTACCCGGGACAGATGGGACCAAAGAGGTGGCTACACCTTC. This sequence encodes CASSTRDRWDQRGGYTF. Here the CDR3 is joined to the reference TRBV19 and TRBJ1-2 genes, and the full variable domain is: DGGITQSPKYLFRKEGQNVTLSCEQNLNHDAMYWYRQDPGQGLRLIYYSQIVNDFQKGDIAEGYSVSREKKESFPLTVTSAQKNPTAFYLCASSTRDRWDQRGGYTFGSGTRLTVV.